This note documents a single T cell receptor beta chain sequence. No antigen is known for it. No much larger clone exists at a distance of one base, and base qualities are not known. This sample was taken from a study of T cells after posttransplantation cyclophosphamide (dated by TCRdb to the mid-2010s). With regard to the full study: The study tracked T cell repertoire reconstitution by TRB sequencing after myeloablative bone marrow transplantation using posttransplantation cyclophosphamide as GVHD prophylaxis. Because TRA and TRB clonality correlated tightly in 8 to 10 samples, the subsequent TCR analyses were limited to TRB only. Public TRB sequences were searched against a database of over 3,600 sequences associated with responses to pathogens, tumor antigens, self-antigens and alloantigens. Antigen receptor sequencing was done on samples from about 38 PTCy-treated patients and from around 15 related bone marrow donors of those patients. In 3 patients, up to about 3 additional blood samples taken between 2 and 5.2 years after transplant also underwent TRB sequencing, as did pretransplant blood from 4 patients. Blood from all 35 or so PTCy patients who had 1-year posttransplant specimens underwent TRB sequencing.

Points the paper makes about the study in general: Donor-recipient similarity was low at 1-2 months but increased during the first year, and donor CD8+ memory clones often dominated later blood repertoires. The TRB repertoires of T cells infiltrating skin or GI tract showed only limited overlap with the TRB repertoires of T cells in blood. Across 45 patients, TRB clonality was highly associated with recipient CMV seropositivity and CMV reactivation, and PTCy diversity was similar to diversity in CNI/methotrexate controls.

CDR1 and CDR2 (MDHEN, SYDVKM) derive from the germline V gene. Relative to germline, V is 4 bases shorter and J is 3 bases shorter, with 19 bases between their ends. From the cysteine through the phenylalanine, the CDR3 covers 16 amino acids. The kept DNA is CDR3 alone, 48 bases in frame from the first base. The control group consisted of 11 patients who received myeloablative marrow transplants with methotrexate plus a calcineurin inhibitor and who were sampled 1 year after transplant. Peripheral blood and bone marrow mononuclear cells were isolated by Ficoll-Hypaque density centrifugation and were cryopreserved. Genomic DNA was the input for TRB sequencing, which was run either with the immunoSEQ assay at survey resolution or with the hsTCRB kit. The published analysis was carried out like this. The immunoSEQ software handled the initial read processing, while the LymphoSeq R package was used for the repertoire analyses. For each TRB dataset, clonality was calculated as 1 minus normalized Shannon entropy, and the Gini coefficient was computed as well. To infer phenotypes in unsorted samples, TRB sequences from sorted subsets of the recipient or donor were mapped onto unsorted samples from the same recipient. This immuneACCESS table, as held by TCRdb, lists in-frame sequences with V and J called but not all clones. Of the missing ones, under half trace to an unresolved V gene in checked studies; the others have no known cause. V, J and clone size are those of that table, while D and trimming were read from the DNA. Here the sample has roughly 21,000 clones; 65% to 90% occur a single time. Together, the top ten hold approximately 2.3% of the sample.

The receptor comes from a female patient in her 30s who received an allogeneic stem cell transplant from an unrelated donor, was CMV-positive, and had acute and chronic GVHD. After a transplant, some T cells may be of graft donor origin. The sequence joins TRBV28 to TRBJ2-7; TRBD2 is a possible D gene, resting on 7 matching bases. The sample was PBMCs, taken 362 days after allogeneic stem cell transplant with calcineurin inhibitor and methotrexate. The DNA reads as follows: TGTGCCAGCAGTTCTCCCTGGGGGGGCAGCGACTACGAGCAGTACTTC. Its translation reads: CASSSPWGGSDYEQYF.